The sample holds a few counts of the clone carrying this T cell receptor (beta chain). The antigen is unknown. Healthy and HIV-negative, the adult donors had no recent acute infections or vaccinations. In replicate PCRs of sorted subsets, approximately 210 ng DNA, about 30,000 T cell genomes, was used. Per the original data handling: With immunoSEQ giving junction-only sequences and no quality scores, filtering differed. Profiling relied on immunoSEQ multiplex PCR, and the TCRdb table lists in-frame clones only, not all of them. The DNA gave D and trimming, while V, J and clone size come from that table. The sample has over a million clones, under 80% seen once. The entry originates in a study of shared clonotypes between healthy human individuals. Whole-study results and caveats: In this cohort, only blood was sampled, and tissue repertoires likely differ.

Per germline, CDR1 SNHLY and CDR2 FYNNEI. Trimming stripped 5 bases from V and 4 bases from J, with 8 bases between. The CDR3 sequence is 13 residues long. The TCR originated in a man younger than 35 in good health. The chain combines TRBV2 with TRBJ2-2; D remains unclear. Sequences were obtained from memory CD4+ T cells sorted from blood. Subset indicated: CD45RA-negative fraction. The DNA of the CDR3 is TGTGCCAGCAGTTGGCTCGGCACCGGGGAGCTGTTTTTT. Encoded protein: CASSWLGTGELFF. The variable domain in full, completed from reference TRBV2 and TRBJ2-2, reads EPEVTQTPSHQVTQMGQEVILRCVPISNHLYFYWYRQILGQKVEFLVSFYNNEISEKSEIFDDQFSVERPDGSNFTLKIRSTKLEDSAMYFCASSWLGTGELFFGEGSRLTVL.